This T cell receptor (beta chain) was identified during a study of blood T cell repertoires in COVID-19. About the study: T cells, B-cell-depleted T cells, or PBMCs supplied cDNA or gDNA.

In the source study's methods: From reference gene primer amplification, estimates of nucleated cell counts were derived. Clones were read by immunoSEQ multiplex PCR, and TCRdb kept only the in-frame ones, dropping some. For V, J and clone size, that table is used; D and trimming come from the DNA. The sample lists roughly 200,000 clones, around 90% occurring once. The V and J ends lost 4 bases and 0 bases respectively, with 7 bases between them. The CDR3 totals 13 residues. Germline V gives CDR1 SGHNT, CDR2 YYREEE (reference sequence). This TCR was recovered from a man aged 65 to 79 with acute or convalescent COVID-19. Sequences were obtained from peripheral blood. V and J are TRBV5-4 and TRBJ2-5; D not certain. Here the CDR3 DNA reads TGTGCCAGCAGCCCGCCGGACCAAGAGACCCAGTACTTC. Its translation: CASSPPDQETQYF.